This TCR beta chain was captured by sequencing in a study of beta chain features in type 1 diabetes. The CDR3 covers 12 residues. Trimming removed 4 bases from V and 10 bases from J, with 12 bases in between. Germline CDR1 and CDR2: SGHNT and YYREEE (reference sequence). Expressed TCRB transcripts were sequenced because the isolated RNA had all been reverse transcribed beforehand. Only in-frame clones appear in the TCRdb table, and some are missing; sequencing was by immunoSEQ multiplex PCR. This repertoire shows around 500,000 clones, over 9.5% found once; its top ten account for about 0.042%. Specimen: naive CD4+ T cells from blood. This clonotype was obtained from a woman younger than 30 in good health. The chain recombines TRBV5-4 with TRBJ2-1; tentative D call: TRBD2 (5 bases). CDR3 residues: CASSLDRREQFF. The CDR3 DNA follows: TGTGCCAGCAGCCTGGATCGGAGGGAGCAGTTCTTC.